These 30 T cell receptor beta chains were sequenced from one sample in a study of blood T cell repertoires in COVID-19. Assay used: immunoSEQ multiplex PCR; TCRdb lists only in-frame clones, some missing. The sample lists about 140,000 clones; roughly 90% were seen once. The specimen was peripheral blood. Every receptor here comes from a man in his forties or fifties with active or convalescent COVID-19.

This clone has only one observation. The CDR3 DNA follows: TGTGCCAGAAGCTTGGAGTGGCCGTCGCAGCCCCAGCATTTT. As protein: CARSLEWPSQPQHF. The V call is TRBV5-3, the J call TRBJ1-5; D gene unclear. TRBV5-3 is an ORF for which the function is uncertain. V dropped 0 bases and J dropped 7 bases, with 11 bases sitting between them. The CDR3 runs to 14 residues.

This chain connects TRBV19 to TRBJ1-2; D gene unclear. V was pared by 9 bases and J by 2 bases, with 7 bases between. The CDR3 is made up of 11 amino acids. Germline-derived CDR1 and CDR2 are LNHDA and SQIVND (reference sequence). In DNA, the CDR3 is TGTGCCAGCCAGGAAAACTATGGCTACACCTTC. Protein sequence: CASQENYGYTF.

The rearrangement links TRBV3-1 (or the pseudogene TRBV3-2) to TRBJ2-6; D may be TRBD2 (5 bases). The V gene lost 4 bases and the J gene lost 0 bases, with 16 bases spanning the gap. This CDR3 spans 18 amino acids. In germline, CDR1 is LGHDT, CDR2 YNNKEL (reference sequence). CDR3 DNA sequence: TGTGCCAGCAGCCCAATGGAGAGGGCCCACTCTGGGGCCAACGTCCTGACTTTC. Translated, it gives CASSPMERAHSGANVLTF.

The CDR3 here is CASSPKYGTGEETQYF. DNA of the CDR3: TGTGCCAGCAGCCCTAAGTACGGGACAGGGGAGGAGACCCAGTACTTC. The gene calls are TRBV11-1 and TRBJ2-5; 10 positions agree with TRBD1. J lost 5 bases, V lost 5 bases, and 11 bases had no gene match. Germline V lookup: CDR1 SGHAT, CDR2 FQDESV (reference sequence). The CDR3 spans 16 residues. Variable domain in full (rest from reference TRBV11-1 and TRBJ2-5): EAEVAQSPRYKITEKSQAVAFWCDPISGHATLYWYRQILGQGPELLVQFQDESVVDDSQLPKDRFSAERLKGVDSTLKIQPAELGDSAMYLCASSPKYGTGEETQYFGPGTRLLVL.

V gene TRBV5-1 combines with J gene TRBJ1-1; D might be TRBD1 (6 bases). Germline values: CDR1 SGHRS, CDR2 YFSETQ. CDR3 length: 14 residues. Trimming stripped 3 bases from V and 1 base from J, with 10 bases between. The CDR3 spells CASSSDRRNTEAFF. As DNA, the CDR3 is TGCGCCAGCAGCTCCGACAGGAGGAACACTGAAGCTTTCTTT.

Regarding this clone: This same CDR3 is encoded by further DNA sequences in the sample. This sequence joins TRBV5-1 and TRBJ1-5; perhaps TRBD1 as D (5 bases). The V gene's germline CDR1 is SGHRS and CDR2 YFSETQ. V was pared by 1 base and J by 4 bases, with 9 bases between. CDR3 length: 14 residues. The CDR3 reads CASSLSGGNQPQHF. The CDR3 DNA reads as TGCGCCAGCAGCTTGTCGGGGGGGAATCAGCCCCAGCATTTT.

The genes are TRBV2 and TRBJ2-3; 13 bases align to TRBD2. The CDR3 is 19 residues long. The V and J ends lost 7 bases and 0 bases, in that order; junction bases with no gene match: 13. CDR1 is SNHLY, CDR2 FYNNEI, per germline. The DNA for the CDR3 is TGTGCCAGCACCCGACCGGGACTAGCGGGGAGTTTTAGCACAGATACGCAGTATTTT. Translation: CASTRPGLAGSFSTDTQYF.

CDR3 DNA: TGTGCCAGCAGTTTTACAGGGGGAATTCCCGGGGAGCTGTTTTTT. Protein sequence: CASSFTGGIPGELFF. The genes are TRBV28 and TRBJ2-2; 8 bases map to TRBD1. Germline values: CDR1 MDHEN, CDR2 SYDVKM. The junction had 6 bases not matched to a gene; V was cut back by 3 bases and J by 6 bases. The CDR3 is 15 residues long.

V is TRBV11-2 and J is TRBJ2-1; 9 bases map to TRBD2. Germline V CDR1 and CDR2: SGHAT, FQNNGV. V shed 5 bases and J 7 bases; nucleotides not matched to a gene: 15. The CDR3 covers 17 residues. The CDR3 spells CASSASPSSGRLNEQFF. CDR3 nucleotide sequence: TGTGCCAGCAGCGCCTCCCCCAGTAGCGGGAGATTGAATGAGCAGTTCTTC.

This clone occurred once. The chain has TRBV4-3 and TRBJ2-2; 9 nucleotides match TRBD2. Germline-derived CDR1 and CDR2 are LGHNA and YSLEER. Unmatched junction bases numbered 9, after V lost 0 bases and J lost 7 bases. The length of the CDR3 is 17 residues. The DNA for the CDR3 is TGCGCCAGCAGCCAAGATAGTCCTAGCGGGACCGGCGGGGAGCTGTTTTTT. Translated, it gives CASSQDSPSGTGGELFF.

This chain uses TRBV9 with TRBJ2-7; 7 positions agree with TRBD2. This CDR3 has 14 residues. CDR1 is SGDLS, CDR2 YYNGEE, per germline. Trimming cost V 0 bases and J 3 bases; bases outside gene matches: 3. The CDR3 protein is CASSVGAGVYEQYF. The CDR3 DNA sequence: TGTGCCAGCAGCGTAGGGGCGGGAGTCTACGAGCAGTACTTC.

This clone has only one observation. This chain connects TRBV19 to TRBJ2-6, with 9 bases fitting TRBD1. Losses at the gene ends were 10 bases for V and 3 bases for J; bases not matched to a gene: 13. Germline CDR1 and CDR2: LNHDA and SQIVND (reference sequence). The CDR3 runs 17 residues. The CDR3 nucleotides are TGTGCCACTCAACAACGACGGACAGGGGTTGGGGCCAACGTCCTGACTTTC. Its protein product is CATQQRRTGVGANVLTF.

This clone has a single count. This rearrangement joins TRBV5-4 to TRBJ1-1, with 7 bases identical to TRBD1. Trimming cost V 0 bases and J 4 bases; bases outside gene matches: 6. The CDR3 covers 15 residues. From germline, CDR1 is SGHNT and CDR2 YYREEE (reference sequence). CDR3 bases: TGTGCCAGCAGCTTGGGTAGAGGGGGCCCCACTGAAGCTTTCTTT. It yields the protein CASSLGRGGPTEAFF.

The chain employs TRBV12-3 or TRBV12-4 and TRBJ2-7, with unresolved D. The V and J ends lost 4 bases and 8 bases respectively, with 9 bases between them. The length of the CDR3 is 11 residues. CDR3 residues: CASSSSVQQYF. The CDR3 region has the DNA TGTGCCAGCAGTTCCAGCGTCCAGCAGTACTTC.

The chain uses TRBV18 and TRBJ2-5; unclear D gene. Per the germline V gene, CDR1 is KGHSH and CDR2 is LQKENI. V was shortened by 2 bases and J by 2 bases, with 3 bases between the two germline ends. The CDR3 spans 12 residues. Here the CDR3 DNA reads TGTGCCAGCTCACCATCGCAAGAGACCCAGTACTTC. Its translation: CASSPSQETQYF. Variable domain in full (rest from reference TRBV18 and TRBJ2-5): NAGVMQNPRHLVRRRGQEARLRCSPMKGHSHVYWYRQLPEEGLKFMVYLQKENIIDESGMPKERFSAEFPKEGPSILRIQQVVRGDSAAYFCASSPSQETQYFGPGTRLLVL.

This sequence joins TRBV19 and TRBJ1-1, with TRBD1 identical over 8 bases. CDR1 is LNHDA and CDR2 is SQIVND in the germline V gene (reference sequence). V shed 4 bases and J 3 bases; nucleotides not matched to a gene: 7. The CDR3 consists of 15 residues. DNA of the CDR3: TGTGCCAGTAGTAGGCAGGGGGCGATGTACACTGAAGCTTTCTTT. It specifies CASSRQGAMYTEAFF.

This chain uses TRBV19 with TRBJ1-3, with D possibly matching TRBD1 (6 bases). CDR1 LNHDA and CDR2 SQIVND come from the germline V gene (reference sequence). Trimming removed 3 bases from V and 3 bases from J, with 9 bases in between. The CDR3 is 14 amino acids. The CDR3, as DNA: TGTGCCAGTAGTATCAGCAGGGGTGGAAACACCATATATTTT. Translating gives CASSISRGGNTIYF.

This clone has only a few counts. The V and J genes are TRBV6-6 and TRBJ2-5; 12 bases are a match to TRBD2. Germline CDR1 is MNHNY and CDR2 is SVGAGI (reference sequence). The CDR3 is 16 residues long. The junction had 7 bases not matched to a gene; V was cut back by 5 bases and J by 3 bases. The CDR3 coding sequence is TGTGCCAGCAGTCACGCCGGACTAGCGGGAAAAGAGACCCAGTACTTC. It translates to CASSHAGLAGKETQYF.

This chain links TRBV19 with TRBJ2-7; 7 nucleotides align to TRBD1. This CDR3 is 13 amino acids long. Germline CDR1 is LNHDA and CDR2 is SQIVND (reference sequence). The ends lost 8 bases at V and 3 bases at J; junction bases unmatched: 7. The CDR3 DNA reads TGTGCCAGTCGAGACAGGGACGTCTACGAGCAGTACTTC. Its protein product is CASRDRDVYEQYF.

CDR3 sequence: CASSFGGDSHEQYF. CDR3 nucleotides: TGTGCCAGCAGCTTTGGAGGGGATAGCCACGAGCAGTACTTC. The J gene is TRBJ2-7, the V gene TRBV11-3, with D possibly TRBD2 on 6 matching bases. V lost 3 bases, J lost 5 bases, and 14 bases lay in between. Germline values: CDR1 SGHNT, CDR2 YENEEA. This CDR3 has 14 amino acids.

In DNA, the CDR3 is TGTGCCAGCAGCGTAGTAGAAGGCCTAGGAGGCGAGCAGTACTTC. Translating it yields CASSVVEGLGGEQYF. V usage is TRBV9 and J usage is TRBJ2-7; TRBD2 is a possible D gene (5 bases). V was trimmed by 0 bases and J by 6 bases, leaving 16 bases between them. Germline CDR1 is SGDLS and CDR2 is YYNGEE. The length of the CDR3 is 15 residues.

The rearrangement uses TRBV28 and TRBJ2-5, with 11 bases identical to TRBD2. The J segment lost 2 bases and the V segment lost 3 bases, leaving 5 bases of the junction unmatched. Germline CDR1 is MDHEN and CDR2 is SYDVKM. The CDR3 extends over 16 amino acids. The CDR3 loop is CASSFQGLAAQETQYF. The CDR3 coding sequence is TGTGCCAGCAGTTTCCAGGGACTAGCGGCACAAGAGACCCAGTACTTC.

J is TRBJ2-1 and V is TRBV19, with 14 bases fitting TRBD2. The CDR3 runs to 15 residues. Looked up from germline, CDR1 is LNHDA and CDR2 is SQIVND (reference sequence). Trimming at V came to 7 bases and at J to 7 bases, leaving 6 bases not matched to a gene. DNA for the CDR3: TGTGCCAGTACCCCCCGGACTAGCGGGAGGAATGAGCAGTTCTTC. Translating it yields CASTPRTSGRNEQFF.

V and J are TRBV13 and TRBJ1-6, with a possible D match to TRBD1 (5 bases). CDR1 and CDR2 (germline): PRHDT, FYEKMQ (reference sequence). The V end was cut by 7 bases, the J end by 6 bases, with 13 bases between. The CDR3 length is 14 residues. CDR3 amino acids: CASNGGRSNSPLHF. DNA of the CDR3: TGTGCCAGCAACGGGGGAAGGAGTAATTCACCCCTCCACTTT.

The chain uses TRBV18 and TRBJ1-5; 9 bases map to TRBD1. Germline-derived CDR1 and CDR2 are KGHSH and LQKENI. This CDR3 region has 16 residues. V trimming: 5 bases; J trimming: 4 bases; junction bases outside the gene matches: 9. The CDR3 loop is CASSTQPGQGNQPQHF. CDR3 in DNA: TGTGCCAGCTCAACTCAACCGGGACAGGGAAATCAGCCCCAGCATTTT.

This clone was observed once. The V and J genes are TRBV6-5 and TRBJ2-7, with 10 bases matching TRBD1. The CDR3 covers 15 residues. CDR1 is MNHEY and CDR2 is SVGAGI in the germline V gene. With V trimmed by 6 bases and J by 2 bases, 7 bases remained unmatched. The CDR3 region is CASRGQGSGPYEQYF. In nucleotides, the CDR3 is TGTGCCAGCAGGGGACAGGGGTCGGGGCCCTACGAGCAGTACTTC.

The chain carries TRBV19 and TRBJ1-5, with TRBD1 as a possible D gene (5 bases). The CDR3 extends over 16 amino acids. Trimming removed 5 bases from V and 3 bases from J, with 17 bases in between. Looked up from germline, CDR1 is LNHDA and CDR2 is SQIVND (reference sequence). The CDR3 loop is CASSLIPGLLNQPQHF. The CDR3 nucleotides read TGTGCCAGTAGTCTGATACCGGGACTGCTCAATCAGCCCCAGCATTTT.

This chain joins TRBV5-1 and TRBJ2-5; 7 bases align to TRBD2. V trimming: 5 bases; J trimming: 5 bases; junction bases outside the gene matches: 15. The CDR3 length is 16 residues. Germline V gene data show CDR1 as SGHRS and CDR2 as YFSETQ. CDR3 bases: TGCGCCAGCAGACTTACGATGGGGGGGAATACGGAGACCCAGTACTTC. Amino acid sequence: CASRLTMGGNTETQYF.

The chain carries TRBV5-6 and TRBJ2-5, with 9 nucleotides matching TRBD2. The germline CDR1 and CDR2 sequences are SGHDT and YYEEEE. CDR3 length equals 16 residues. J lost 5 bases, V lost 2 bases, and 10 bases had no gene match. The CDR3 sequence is CASSFQTGTSRETQYF. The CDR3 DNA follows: TGTGCCAGCAGCTTCCAAACCGGGACTAGCAGGGAGACCCAGTACTTC.

CDR3 amino acids: CASSFQGLNTEAFF. CDR3 DNA sequence: TGTGCCAGCAGTTTTCAGGGTTTGAACACTGAAGCTTTCTTT. This chain connects TRBV27 to TRBJ1-1, with D possibly matching TRBD1 (5 bases). The CDR3 has 14 residues. Germline CDR1 is MNHEY and CDR2 is SMNVEV (reference sequence). The V and J ends lost 3 bases and 0 bases respectively, with 8 bases between them.